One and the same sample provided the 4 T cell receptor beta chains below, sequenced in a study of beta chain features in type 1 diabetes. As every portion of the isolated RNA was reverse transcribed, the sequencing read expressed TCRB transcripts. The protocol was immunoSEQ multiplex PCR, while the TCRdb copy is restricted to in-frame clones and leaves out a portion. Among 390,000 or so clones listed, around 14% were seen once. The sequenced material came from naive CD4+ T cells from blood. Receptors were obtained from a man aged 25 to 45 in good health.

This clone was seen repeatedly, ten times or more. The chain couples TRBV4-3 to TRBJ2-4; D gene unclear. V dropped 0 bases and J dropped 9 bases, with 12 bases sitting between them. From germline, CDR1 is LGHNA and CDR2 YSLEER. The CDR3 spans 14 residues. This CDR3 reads CASSQDRQRGIQYF. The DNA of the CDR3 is TGCGCCAGCAGCCAAGATCGGCAGCGTGGCATTCAGTACTTC.

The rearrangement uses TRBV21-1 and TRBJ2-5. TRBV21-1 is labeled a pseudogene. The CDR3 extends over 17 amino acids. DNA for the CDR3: TGTGCCAGCAGCAAAGATCTGGACCACCAAAACCAAGAGACCCAGTACTTC. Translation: CASSKDLDHQNQETQYF.

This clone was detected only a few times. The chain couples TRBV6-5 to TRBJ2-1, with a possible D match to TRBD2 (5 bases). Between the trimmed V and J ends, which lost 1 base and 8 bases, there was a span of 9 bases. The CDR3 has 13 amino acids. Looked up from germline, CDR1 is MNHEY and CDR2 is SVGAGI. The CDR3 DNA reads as TGTGCCAGCAGTTACTTAGAGGGCGATGAGCAGTTCTTC. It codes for CASSYLEGDEQFF.

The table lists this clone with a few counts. The CDR3 spells CASSLVHNEQFF. In DNA, the CDR3 is TGCGCCAGCAGCTTGGTCCACAATGAGCAGTTCTTC. V is TRBV5-1 and J is TRBJ2-1; the D is unclear. This CDR3 region has 12 residues. Germline V gene lookup returns CDR1 SGHRS and CDR2 YFSETQ. The ends were cut back, 0 bases at V and 5 bases at J, with 3 bases in the middle.